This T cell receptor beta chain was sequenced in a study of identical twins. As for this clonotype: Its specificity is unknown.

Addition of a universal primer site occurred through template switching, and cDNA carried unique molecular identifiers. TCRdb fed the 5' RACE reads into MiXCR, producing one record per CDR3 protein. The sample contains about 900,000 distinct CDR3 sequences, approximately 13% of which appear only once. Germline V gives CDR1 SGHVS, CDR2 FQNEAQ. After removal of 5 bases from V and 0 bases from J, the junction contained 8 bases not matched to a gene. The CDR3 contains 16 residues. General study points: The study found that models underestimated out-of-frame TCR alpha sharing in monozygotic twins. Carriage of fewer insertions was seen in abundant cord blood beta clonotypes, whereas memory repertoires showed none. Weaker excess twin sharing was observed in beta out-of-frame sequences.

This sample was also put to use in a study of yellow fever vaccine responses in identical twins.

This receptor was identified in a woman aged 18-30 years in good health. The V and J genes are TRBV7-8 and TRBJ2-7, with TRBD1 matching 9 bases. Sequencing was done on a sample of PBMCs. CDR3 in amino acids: CASSKRTGVTSYEQYF. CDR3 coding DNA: TGTGCCAGCAGCAAACGGACAGGGGTGACCTCCTACGAGCAGTACTTC.